The next 28 T cell receptor beta chains were all read from a single sample in a study of T cells in Graves' hyperthyroidism and ophthalmopathy. TCR beta CDR3 regions were amplified from RNA transcripts. HTBI primers were used for first-round RT-PCR of the TCR CDR3. TCRdb recomputed calls from the multiplex PCR reads with MiXCR, one row per CDR3 protein. The data show about 400,000 distinct CDR3 sequences, just under 15% seen once. The source material was blood. The source is a woman aged 25 to 39 with Graves' hyperthyroidism.

This clonotype has just a few counts. The V call is TRBV5-1, the J call TRBJ2-1, with 7 bases fitting TRBD1. J lost 1 base, V lost 4 bases, and 2 bases had no gene match. The CDR3 runs to 14 residues. Germline CDR1 SGHRS, CDR2 YFSETQ. CDR3 in amino acids: CASSGGQSYNEQFF. In DNA, the CDR3 is TGCGCCAGCAGCGGGGGACAGTCCTACAATGAGCAGTTCTTC.

V gene TRBV5-1 combines with J gene TRBJ2-1; possible D gene TRBD2, 5 bases. Germline V gene lookup returns CDR1 SGHRS and CDR2 YFSETQ. CDR3 length: 15 amino acids. The V gene lost 4 bases and the J gene lost 6 bases, with 17 bases spanning the gap. The DNA for the CDR3 is TGCGCCAGCAGCATGGACTTGACTAACTCCAATGAGCAGTTCTTC. Its protein product is CASSMDLTNSNEQFF.

The CDR3 sequence is CATGGAGVGANVLTF. In DNA form, the CDR3 reads TGTGCCACCGGGGGAGCAGGGGTTGGGGCCAACGTCCTGACTTTC. The rearrangement joins TRBV15 to TRBJ2-6; maybe TRBD1 (6 bases). V shed 8 bases and J shed 3 bases, with 14 bases lying between them. The CDR3 is 15 residues long. Germline CDR1 reads LNHNV; CDR2 reads YYDKDF (reference sequence).

J is TRBJ2-5 and V is TRBV7-7, with 8 positions matching TRBD2. The CDR3 runs 16 residues. The V gene's germline CDR1 is SSHAT and CDR2 FNYEAQ (reference sequence). V gave up 2 bases and J gave up 1 base; unmatched junction bases: 6. The CDR3 protein is CASSLTGLAGQETQYF. CDR3 nucleotide sequence: TGTGCCAGCAGCTTAACGGGGCTAGCGGGCCAAGAGACCCAGTACTTC. Together with reference TRBV7-7 and TRBJ2-5, the CDR3 gives the full variable domain: GAGVSQSPRYKVTKRGQDVTLRCDPISSHATLYWYQQALGQGPEFLTYFNYEAQPDKSGLPSDRFSAERPEGSISTLTIQRTEQRDSAMYRCASSLTGLAGQETQYFGPGTRLLVL.

This clonotype was seen more than once but under ten times. The DNA of the CDR3 is TGTGCCAGCAGCTTAGTCGCGGCCGGGGAGCTGTTTTTT. This encodes CASSLVAAGELFF. J is TRBJ2-2 and V is TRBV7-8; D gene uncertain. The CDR3 is 13 residues long. Per the germline V gene, CDR1 is SGHVS and CDR2 is FQNEAQ. V was cut by 1 base and J by 6 bases, with 6 bases left in between.

The rearrangement links TRBV27 to TRBJ2-7, with 7 nucleotides matching TRBD1. Germline trimming cut 5 bases from V and 3 bases from J; bases unmatched to any gene: 22. Germline V gene lookup returns CDR1 MNHEY and CDR2 SMNVEV (reference sequence). The length of the CDR3 is 19 residues. This CDR3 reads CASSRLPYPGQLIVYEQYF. CDR3 sequence (DNA): TGTGCCAGCAGTAGGCTACCTTATCCGGGACAGTTAATAGTCTACGAGCAGTACTTC.

The gene calls are TRBV7-3 and TRBJ2-7; 9 bases map to TRBD2. The CDR3 is 15 residues long. Germline CDR1 reads SGHTA; CDR2 reads FQGTGA. The J segment lost 4 bases and the V segment lost 3 bases, leaving 7 bases of the junction unmatched. The CDR3 sequence is CASSFAGGGVYEQYF. For the CDR3, the DNA is TGTGCCAGCAGCTTTGCGGGAGGGGGTGTTTACGAGCAGTACTTC. The variable domain in full, with the rest retrieved from reference TRBV7-3 and TRBJ2-7, is GAGVSQTPSNKVTEKGKYVELRCDPISGHTALYWYRQSLGQGPEFLIYFQGTGAADDSGLPNDRFFAVRPEGSVSTLKIQRTERGDSAVYLCASSFAGGGVYEQYFGPGTRLTVT.

The chain has TRBV28 and TRBJ1-1; D is unresolved. The V end lost 2 bases, the J end lost 11 bases, and 9 bases lay between the germline ends. Germline CDR1 is MDHEN and CDR2 is SYDVKM. There are 11 residues in the CDR3. CDR3 sequence reads: CASSLGRDAFF. DNA for the CDR3: TGTGCCAGCAGTTTAGGACGCGATGCTTTCTTT. The complete variable domain, with remaining parts taken from reference TRBV28 and TRBJ1-1, reads DVKVTQSSRYLVKRTGEKVFLECVQDMDHENMFWYRQDPGLGLRLIYFSYDVKMKEKGDIPEGYSVSREKKERFSLILESASTNQTSMYLCASSLGRDAFFGQGTRLTVV.

The J gene is TRBJ2-2, the V gene TRBV10-3, with D perhaps TRBD2 (6 bases). From germline, CDR1 is ENHRY and CDR2 SYGVKD. Trimming pared 8 bases from V and 2 bases from J, leaving 15 bases between. CDR3 length: 15 amino acids. This CDR3 is CAIRGEAGNTGELFF. The CDR3 DNA sequence: TGTGCCATCCGTGGGGAAGCGGGCAACACCGGGGAGCTGTTTTTT.

This clonotype was seen more than once but under ten times. The chain carries TRBV5-1 and TRBJ2-6, with TRBD1 matching 7 bases. Germline assignment: CDR1 SGHRS and CDR2 YFSETQ. The CDR3 extends over 15 amino acids. Trimming cost V 3 bases and J 2 bases; bases outside gene matches: 2. The CDR3 is CASSWGTAGANVLTF. The CDR3 DNA sequence: TGCGCCAGCAGCTGGGGGACAGCTGGGGCCAACGTCCTGACTTTC.

The V and J genes are TRBV24-1 and TRBJ2-7; no clear D. The CDR3 consists of 13 residues. The V gene lost 5 bases and the J gene lost 2 bases, with 9 bases spanning the gap. CDR1 is KGHDR and CDR2 is SFDVKD in the germline V gene. This chain's CDR3 is CATSGDTAYEQYF. As DNA, the CDR3 is TGTGCCACCAGTGGAGACACTGCCTACGAGCAGTACTTC.

This clonotype turned up a few times. The V and J genes are TRBV29-1 and TRBJ2-7; D perhaps matches TRBD1 (5 bases). Germline V lookup: CDR1 SQVTM, CDR2 ANQGSEA. The V end lost 3 bases, the J end lost 4 bases, and 7 bases lay between the germline ends. The CDR3 is 11 amino acids. The CDR3: CSVDSGYEQYF. For the CDR3, the DNA is TGCAGCGTTGACTCAGGGTACGAGCAGTACTTC.

The chain recombines TRBV28 with TRBJ2-5; TRBD2 matches 10 bases. With V trimmed by 6 bases and J by 3 bases, 10 bases remained unmatched. The CDR3 extends over 16 amino acids. Germline V gene data show CDR1 as MDHEN and CDR2 as SYDVKM. The CDR3 DNA sequence: TGTGCCAGCAGCTTAGCTAGAGGGACTAGCGAAGAGACCCAGTACTTC. It specifies CASSLARGTSEETQYF.

A few counts support this clonotype. The V gene is TRBV20-1, the J gene TRBJ2-1; TRBD1 agrees at 9 bases. Trimming removed 3 bases from V and 9 bases from J; junction bases left unmatched: 9. Germline V CDR1 and CDR2: DFQATT, SNEGSKA (reference sequence). CDR3 length equals 14 residues. DNA for the CDR3: TGCAGTGCTAGGAACAGGGGGCGCTTGGTTGAGCAGTTCTTC. Protein sequence: CSARNRGRLVEQFF.

The chain employs TRBV10-3 and TRBJ2-1; 10 positions agree with TRBD2. The germline V gene encodes CDR1 ENHRY and CDR2 SYGVKD. Trimming cost V 8 bases and J 5 bases; bases outside gene matches: 15. This CDR3 comprises 17 residues. Written as DNA, the CDR3 is TGTGCCATCTCAGCGCGACAAGGACTAGCGGAGAACAATGAGCAGTTCTTC. Its translation: CAISARQGLAENNEQFF.

This clonotype has a handful of counts. The rearrangement uses TRBV5-6 and TRBJ1-2; possibly TRBD1 for D (6 bases). This CDR3 comprises 14 residues. Germline-derived CDR1 and CDR2 are SGHDT and YYEEEE. The V gene lost 1 base and the J gene lost 0 bases, with 7 bases spanning the gap. The CDR3 reads CASSLTGSNYGYTF. CDR3 sequence (DNA): TGTGCCAGCAGCTTGACAGGGTCTAACTATGGCTACACCTTC.

The V and J genes are TRBV10-2 and TRBJ1-4; no definite D call. The CDR3 has 16 residues. Germline assignment: CDR1 WSHSY and CDR2 SAAADI. The V end was cut by 6 bases, the J end by 10 bases, with 24 bases between. CDR3 sequence reads: CASSLEKDPAHAKLFF. CDR3 nucleotides: TGCGCCAGCAGCCTAGAAAAGGACCCAGCACATGCAAAACTGTTTTTT.

The V call is TRBV28, the J call TRBJ2-1, with 8 bases aligning to TRBD2. CDR1 and CDR2 from the germline V gene are MDHEN and SYDVKM. This CDR3 has 15 residues. The V and J ends lost 4 bases and 8 bases, in that order; junction bases with no gene match: 10. The CDR3 DNA reads as TGTGCCAGCAGTTCGACCGGGACTAGTCCGTATGAGCAGTTCTTC. This encodes CASSSTGTSPYEQFF. Full variable domain (remainder filled in from reference TRBV28 and TRBJ2-1): DVKVTQSSRYLVKRTGEKVFLECVQDMDHENMFWYRQDPGLGLRLIYFSYDVKMKEKGDIPEGYSVSREKKERFSLILESASTNQTSMYLCASSSTGTSPYEQFFGPGTRLTVL.

The J gene is TRBJ2-7, the V gene TRBV2, with TRBD2 identical over 16 bases. Germline values: CDR1 SNHLY, CDR2 FYNNEI. The J segment lost 7 bases and the V segment lost 3 bases, leaving 6 bases of the junction unmatched. The CDR3 has 16 amino acids. The CDR3 protein is CASSDTPGLAGGEQYF. The CDR3 nucleotides read TGTGCCAGCAGTGACACCCCGGGACTAGCGGGAGGGGAGCAGTACTTC. The full variable domain, its missing parts supplied by reference TRBV2 and TRBJ2-7, is EPEVTQTPSHQVTQMGQEVILRCVPISNHLYFYWYRQILGQKVEFLVSFYNNEISEKSEIFDDQFSVERPDGSNFTLKIRSTKLEDSAMYFCASSDTPGLAGGEQYFGPGTRLTVT.

The chain employs TRBV4-1 and TRBJ2-7; no clear D. This CDR3 has 13 residues. Germline V gives CDR1 MGHRA, CDR2 YSYEKL. V was cut by 0 bases and J by 9 bases, with 12 bases left in between. The CDR3 is CASSQDPGFGQYF. The CDR3 DNA follows: TGCGCCAGCAGCCAAGACCCTGGGTTTGGGCAGTACTTC.

This clonotype was counted ten times or more. The rearrangement uses TRBV28 and TRBJ1-2; D not certain. This CDR3 has 14 amino acids. Germline V lookup: CDR1 MDHEN, CDR2 SYDVKM. V was cut by 8 bases and J by 0 bases, with 13 bases left in between. This CDR3 is CASRPPQANYGYTF. The CDR3 bases are TGTGCCAGCCGACCGCCCCAAGCTAACTATGGCTACACCTTC.

The rearrangement joins TRBV20-1 to TRBJ2-2; TRBD2 might be the D (5 bases). The V gene lost 7 bases and the J gene lost 0 bases, with 9 bases spanning the gap. Looked up from germline, CDR1 is DFQATT and CDR2 is SNEGSKA (reference sequence). This CDR3 is 13 amino acids long. CDR3 bases: TGCAGTGGGTTGGAGGCGAACACCGGGGAGCTGTTTTTT. Translation: CSGLEANTGELFF.

This clonotype was observed at least ten times. The V gene is TRBV11-2, the J gene TRBJ1-1; 8 nucleotides align to TRBD1. CDR3 length: 16 residues. In germline, CDR1 is SGHAT, CDR2 FQNNGV. The V and J ends lost 4 bases and 1 base, in that order; junction bases with no gene match: 8. This CDR3 reads CASSSPTGEENTEAFF. CDR3 DNA sequence: TGTGCCAGCAGCTCCCCGACAGGGGAGGAGAACACTGAAGCTTTCTTT.

As regards this clonotype: The junction departs from the called germline gene at one end, perhaps through a read error. The chain carries TRBV7-9 and TRBJ1-1, with a weak D call TRBD1 (6 bases). The CDR3 length is 15 residues. CDR1 SEHNR and CDR2 FQNEAQ come from the germline V gene (reference sequence). The CDR3 DNA sequence: TGCGCAAGCAGATGGGGGGACACACCGGGGACTGAAGCTTTCTTT. It yields the protein CASRWGDTPGTEAFF.

A word on this clonotype: This clone may be a read error of a much larger clone one base away. CDR3 residues: CASRRGGTSSPLHF. Here the CDR3 DNA reads TGTGCCAGCAGACGTGGGGGGACTAGTTCACCCCTCCACTTT. The chain links TRBV28 to TRBJ1-6; tentatively, D is TRBD1 (5 bases). The CDR3 runs to 14 residues. Germline V gives CDR1 MDHEN, CDR2 SYDVKM. Between the trimmed V and J ends, which lost 6 bases and 9 bases, there was a span of 15 bases.

On this clonotype: A much larger clone lies one base from this, so it may be a read error. The rearrangement joins TRBV27 to TRBJ2-1; TRBD2 aligns across 14 bases. The CDR3 covers 15 residues. CDR1 is MNHEY and CDR2 is SMNVEV in the germline V gene (reference sequence). J gave up 7 bases and V 8 bases, and 7 bases lay outside the gene matches. The DNA for the CDR3 is TGTGCCAGCGGTCCCGGGACTAGCGGGAGTAATGAGCAGTTCTTC. Protein: CASGPGTSGSNEQFF.

This clonotype was observed many times. The J gene is TRBJ2-7, the V gene TRBV5-1; D remains unclear. V gave up 4 bases and J gave up 6 bases, with 14 bases separating them. Germline CDR1 is SGHRS and CDR2 is YFSETQ. This CDR3 comprises 13 residues. The CDR3 DNA is TGCGCCAGCAGCCTAGGACCCGACGCCGAGCAGTACTTC. It translates to CASSLGPDAEQYF. The full variable domain, with the rest looked up from reference TRBV5-1 and TRBJ2-7, is KAGVTQTPRYLIKTRGQQVTLSCSPISGHRSVSWYQQTPGQGLQFLFEYFSETQRNKGNFPGRFSGRQFSNSRSEMNVSTLELGDSALYLCASSLGPDAEQYFGPGTRLTVT.

This rearrangement joins TRBV5-1 to TRBJ1-4; possible D gene TRBD1, 5 bases. The CDR3 length is 14 residues. The V and J ends lost 0 bases and 4 bases respectively, with 7 bases between them. Germline loops: CDR1 SGHRS, CDR2 YFSETQ. CDR3 in amino acids: CASSLGQSNEKLFF. The CDR3 bases are TGCGCCAGCAGCTTGGGACAGAGTAATGAAAAACTGTTTTTT.